Sequencing of this T cell receptor beta chain was carried out in a study of control samples from healthy donors and cancer patients. Produced via immunoSEQ multiplex PCR; TCRdb's table is partial and in-frame only. The data hold 150,000 or so clones, with approximately 86% observed a single time. CDR3 length equals 19 residues. The V segment lost 5 bases and the J segment 0 bases; nucleotides outside the gene matches: 15. The germline V gene has CDR1 SEHNR and CDR2 FQNEAQ (reference sequence). This chain joins TRBV7-9 and TRBJ1-4; 7 bases match TRBD1. Sequencing was carried out using blood. The sequence was collected from a woman aged 30 to 39 in good health. The CDR3 is CASSPKFRGETTTNEKLFF. The CDR3 bases are TGTGCCAGCAGCCCCAAGTTCAGGGGGGAGACCACAACTAATGAAAAACTGTTTTTT.